This TCR beta chain was found in a study of early T cells in non-severe SARS-CoV-2 infection. Findings and limits, study-wide: A preference for anti-spike CD8 responses marked VDJdb matching, which missed private and CD4 specificities.

Each cDNA molecule carried a unique molecular identifier. MiXCR, run by TCRdb on the 5' RACE reads, gives a single entry per CDR3 protein. The repertoire holds about 61,000 distinct CDR3 sequences, with approximately 10% as singletons. A remark on this clonotype: Its antigen remains unidentified.

There are 12 residues in the CDR3. Germline CDR1 SGHTA, CDR2 FQGNSA. Trimming stripped 2 bases from V and 5 bases from J, with 6 bases between. Sequences were obtained from whole blood. The clonotype was recovered from an adult who was a healthcare worker with PCR-confirmed SARS-CoV-2 infection or an uninfected control (not recorded which). V and J are TRBV7-2 and TRBJ1-1, with D hard to call. CDR3 nucleotides: TGTGCCAGCAGCTTATCTGCTACTGAAGCTTTCTTT. Its protein is CASSLSATEAFF.